The 18 T cell receptor beta chains below were found in one sample sequenced in a study of OX40 agonist ivuxolimab in advanced cancers. Using immunoSEQ multiplex PCR, the repertoire was profiled, and TCRdb retains in-frame clones only, with some absent. The sample has 50,000 or so clones, approximately 90% seen once. The sequences come from CD4+ or CD8+ T cells sorted from blood, collected in a trial of the OX40 agonist ivuxolimab. The receptors were gathered from an adult with an advanced solid tumor such as melanoma, head and neck, liver or kidney cancer.

The chain links TRBV14 to TRBJ2-7; 7 positions match TRBD2. This CDR3 is 17 amino acids long. The V gene end was trimmed by 4 bases and the J gene end by 2 bases; junction bases not matched to a gene: 14. CDR1 is SGHDN, CDR2 FVKESK, per germline. Here the CDR3 reads CASSPEPLAVEPYEQYF. The CDR3 DNA reads TGTGCCAGCAGCCCGGAACCGCTAGCGGTTGAGCCCTACGAGCAGTACTTC.

This clone was observed a single time. The genes are TRBV29-1 and TRBJ2-2; D might be TRBD1 (6 bases). Germline CDR1 is SQVTM and CDR2 is ANQGSEA. CDR3 length: 16 amino acids. Trimming cost V 4 bases and J 6 bases, with 21 bases left between them. In DNA, the CDR3 is TGCAGCGTTGCAAACCCGTATAACAGGGTTCCCGGGGAGCTGTTTTTT. Translating gives CSVANPYNRVPGELFF.

CDR3 amino acids: CSVDGTGVSTYEQYF. The CDR3 bases are TGCAGCGTTGACGGGACAGGGGTATCTACCTACGAGCAGTACTTC. The rearrangement links TRBV29-1 to TRBJ2-7, with 10 bases that match TRBD1. Per germline, CDR1 SQVTM and CDR2 ANQGSEA. The CDR3 has 15 amino acids. Losses at the gene ends were 3 bases for V and 2 bases for J; bases not matched to a gene: 7.

The J gene is TRBJ1-1, the V gene TRBV19; TRBD1 aligns across 10 bases. Trimming at V came to 7 bases and at J to 9 bases, leaving 11 bases not matched to a gene. Germline V gene lookup returns CDR1 LNHDA and CDR2 SQIVND (reference sequence). CDR3 length equals 14 residues. CDR3 sequence reads: CASTLRGDRGKAFF. The CDR3 DNA is TGTGCCAGTACCCTCCGAGGGGACAGGGGAAAAGCTTTCTTT.

This chain uses TRBV27 with TRBJ2-1; TRBD2 matches at 10 bases. With V trimmed by 5 bases and J by 4 bases, 8 bases remained unmatched. The length of the CDR3 is 16 residues. The germline gives CDR1 MNHEY, CDR2 SMNVEV (reference sequence). Written as DNA, the CDR3 is TGTGCCAGCAGTCTCCTCTTAGCGGGGGGTTACAATGAGCAGTTCTTC. Translation: CASSLLLAGGYNEQFF.

The rearrangement links TRBV9 to TRBJ2-2, with 8 bases lining up with TRBD2. V dropped 3 bases and J dropped 4; count of bases not matched to a gene: 2. CDR1 and CDR2 (germline): SGDLS, YYNGEE. The CDR3 extends over 14 amino acids. The CDR3: CASSESGSTGELFF. The CDR3 DNA reads as TGTGCCAGCAGCGAGAGCGGGAGCACCGGGGAGCTGTTTTTT.

The V and J genes are TRBV2 and TRBJ2-5; 8 bases fit TRBD2. Germline V lookup: CDR1 SNHLY, CDR2 FYNNEI. The CDR3 length is 17 residues. The junction had 20 bases not matched to a gene; V was cut back by 11 bases and J by 3 bases. CDR3 coding DNA: TGTGCCTCTTTGAAGTCTGGGAGCGGGAGAAGGGAAGAGACCCAGTACTTC. It specifies CASLKSGSGRREETQYF.

A word on this clone: Other DNA variants within this sample encode the same CDR3. The chain has TRBV28 and TRBJ2-7; maybe TRBD1 (7 bases). Trimming stripped 3 bases from V and 0 bases from J, with 9 bases between. Germline V gene sequence: CDR1 MDHEN, CDR2 SYDVKM. The CDR3 runs 14 residues. In DNA form, the CDR3 reads TGTGCCAGCAGTTTGCAGGGGGGCTCCTACGAGCAGTACTTC. Translated: CASSLQGGSYEQYF. The variable domain in full, with the rest retrieved from reference TRBV28 and TRBJ2-7, is DVKVTQSSRYLVKRTGEKVFLECVQDMDHENMFWYRQDPGLGLRLIYFSYDVKMKEKGDIPEGYSVSREKKERFSLILESASTNQTSMYLCASSLQGGSYEQYFGPGTRLTVT.

J is TRBJ2-7 and V is TRBV5-1; tentatively, D is TRBD1 (5 bases). The CDR3 is 14 amino acids. The V gene's germline CDR1 is SGHRS and CDR2 YFSETQ. V was clipped by 3 bases and J by 0 bases, with 10 bases between them. Here the CDR3 reads CASSYTGSSYEQYF. The CDR3 DNA reads TGCGCCAGCAGCTATACAGGATCCTCCTACGAGCAGTACTTC.

V is TRBV5-6 and J is TRBJ2-3, with D uncertain. The CDR3 is made up of 16 amino acids. Trimming took 7 bases from V and 0 from J, leaving 18 bases between them. Germline V gives CDR1 SGHDT, CDR2 YYEEEE. CDR3 in DNA: TGTGCCAGCCTGGGTTGGCCCCAGACTAGCACAGATACGCAGTATTTT. Translated: CASLGWPQTSTDTQYF.

The chain links TRBV11-3 to TRBJ2-3; D is unresolved. Trimming took off 2 bases at V and 4 bases at J, with 7 bases between the two ends. CDR1 and CDR2 from the germline V gene are SGHNT and YENEEA. This CDR3 is 13 amino acids long. CDR3 sequence (DNA): TGTGCCAGCAGCTTACCAGAGGCAGATACGCAGTATTTT. It is translated as CASSLPEADTQYF.

This chain links TRBV6-1 with TRBJ1-2, with D perhaps TRBD1 (5 bases). Germline CDR1 and CDR2: MNHNS and SASEGT. Trimming left V 5 bases short and J 4 bases short, with 17 bases between. The CDR3 has 15 residues. The DNA for the CDR3 is TGTGCCAGCAGTCTGACACGGGACGGGGTCTATGGCTACACCTTC. The encoded protein is CASSLTRDGVYGYTF.

The V gene is TRBV9, the J gene TRBJ2-3; D call uncertain. Germline loops: CDR1 SGDLS, CDR2 YYNGEE. Deletions cut 0 bases from V and 0 bases from J, with 11 bases between. This CDR3 comprises 16 residues. The CDR3 region is CASSVVGGESTDTQYF. CDR3 DNA sequence: TGTGCCAGCAGCGTAGTTGGTGGGGAAAGCACAGATACGCAGTATTTT.

A few counts support this clone. This sequence joins TRBV15 and TRBJ2-7; TRBD2 matches 8 bases. Germline V CDR1 and CDR2: LNHNV, YYDKDF (reference sequence). The CDR3 is 14 residues long. The junction had 5 bases not matched to a gene; V was cut back by 4 bases and J by 3 bases. The CDR3 loop reads CATSILRGDYEQYF. The CDR3 bases are TGTGCCACCAGCATATTGCGGGGGGACTACGAGCAGTACTTC.

This chain uses TRBV7-2 with TRBJ2-7, with a weak D call TRBD2 (6 bases). CDR1 is SGHTA, CDR2 FQGNSA, per germline. The CDR3 covers 17 residues. V dropped 5 bases and J dropped 2 bases, with 22 bases sitting between them. CDR3 loop: CASSVPRTGGTTYEQYF. CDR3 bases: TGTGCCAGCAGCGTACCCAGAACAGGCGGGACCACCTACGAGCAGTACTTC. The whole variable domain, remainder taken from reference TRBV7-2 and TRBJ2-7, is GAGVSQSPSNKVTEKGKDVELRCDPISGHTALYWYRQSLGQGLEFLIYFQGNSAPDKSGLPSDRFSAERTGGSVSTLTIQRTQQEDSAVYLCASSVPRTGGTTYEQYFGPGTRLTVT.

The gene calls are TRBV6-6 and TRBJ2-2; D is undetermined. CDR1 is MNHNY, CDR2 SVGAGI, per germline (reference sequence). Trimming stripped 4 bases from V and 8 bases from J, with 14 bases between. The CDR3 is 14 amino acids. The DNA for the CDR3 is TGTGCCAGCAGTTCTAGACCCGTGGGAGGGGAGCTGTTTTTT. This sequence encodes CASSSRPVGGELFF.

In this sample, this clone turned up a few times. The CDR3 coding sequence is TGTGCCAGCAGTCGGAGACGGAACAATCAGCCCCAGCATTTT. Amino acid sequence: CASSRRRNNQPQHF. The chain carries TRBV28 and TRBJ1-5; D is unresolved. Germline assignment: CDR1 MDHEN and CDR2 SYDVKM. V lost 5 bases and J 3 bases, leaving 11 bases between the germline ends. This CDR3 spans 14 amino acids.

This clone was counted a single time. This rearrangement joins TRBV14 to TRBJ1-2; TRBD1 is a possible D gene (5 bases). Germline CDR1 SGHDN, CDR2 FVKESK. The CDR3 consists of 13 residues. The V end was cut by 2 bases, the J end by 2 bases, with 6 bases between. The CDR3 DNA reads TGTGCCAGCAGCCAACAGGGAAACTATGGCTACACCTTC. Protein sequence: CASSQQGNYGYTF.